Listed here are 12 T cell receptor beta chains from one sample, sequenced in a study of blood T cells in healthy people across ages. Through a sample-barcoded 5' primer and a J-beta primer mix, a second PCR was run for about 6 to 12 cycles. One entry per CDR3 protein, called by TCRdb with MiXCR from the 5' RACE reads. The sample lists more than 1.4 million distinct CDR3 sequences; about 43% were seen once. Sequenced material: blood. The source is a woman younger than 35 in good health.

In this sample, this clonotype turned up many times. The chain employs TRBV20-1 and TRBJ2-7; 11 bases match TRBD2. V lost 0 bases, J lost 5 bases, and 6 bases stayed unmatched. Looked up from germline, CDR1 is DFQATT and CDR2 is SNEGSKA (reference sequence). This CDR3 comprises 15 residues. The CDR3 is CSARDPLAGGNEQYF. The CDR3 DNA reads TGCAGTGCTAGAGATCCCCTAGCGGGAGGTAACGAGCAGTACTTC.

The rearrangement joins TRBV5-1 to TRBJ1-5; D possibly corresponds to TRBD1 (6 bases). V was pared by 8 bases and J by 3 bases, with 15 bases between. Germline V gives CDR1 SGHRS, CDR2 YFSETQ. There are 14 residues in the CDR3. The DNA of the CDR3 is TGCGCCAGTTCGACAGGCATCGACAATCAGCCCCAGCATTTT. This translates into CASSTGIDNQPQHF. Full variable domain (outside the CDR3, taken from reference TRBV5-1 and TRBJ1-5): KAGVTQTPRYLIKTRGQQVTLSCSPISGHRSVSWYQQTPGQGLQFLFEYFSETQRNKGNFPGRFSGRQFSNSRSEMNVSTLELGDSALYLCASSTGIDNQPQHFGDGTRLSIL.

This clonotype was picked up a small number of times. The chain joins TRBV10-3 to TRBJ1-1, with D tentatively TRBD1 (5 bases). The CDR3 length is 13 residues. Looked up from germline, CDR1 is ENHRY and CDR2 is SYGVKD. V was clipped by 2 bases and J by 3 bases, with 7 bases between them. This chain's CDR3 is CAISEAGDTEAFF. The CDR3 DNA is TGTGCCATCAGTGAGGCGGGGGACACTGAAGCTTTCTTT.

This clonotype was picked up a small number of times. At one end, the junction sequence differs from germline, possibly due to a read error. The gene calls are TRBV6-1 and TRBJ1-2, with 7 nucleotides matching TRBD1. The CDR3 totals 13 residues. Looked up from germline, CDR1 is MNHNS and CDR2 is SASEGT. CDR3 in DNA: TGTGCTAGCAGTGAGAGGGGGCACTGGGGCTACACCTTC. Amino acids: CASSERGHWGYTF.

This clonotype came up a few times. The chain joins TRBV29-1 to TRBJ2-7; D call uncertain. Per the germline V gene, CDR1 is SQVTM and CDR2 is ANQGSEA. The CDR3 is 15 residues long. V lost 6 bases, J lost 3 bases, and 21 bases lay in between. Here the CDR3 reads CSVADPHYNFYEQYF. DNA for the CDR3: TGCAGCGTCGCGGACCCTCACTACAACTTCTACGAGCAGTACTTC.

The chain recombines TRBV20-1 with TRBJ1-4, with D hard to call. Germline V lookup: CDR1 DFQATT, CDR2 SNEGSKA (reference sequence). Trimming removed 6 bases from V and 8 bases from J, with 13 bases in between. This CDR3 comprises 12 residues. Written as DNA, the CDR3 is TGCAGTGCCCTCCAGTTTCCCGAAAAACTGTTTTTT. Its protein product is CSALQFPEKLFF.

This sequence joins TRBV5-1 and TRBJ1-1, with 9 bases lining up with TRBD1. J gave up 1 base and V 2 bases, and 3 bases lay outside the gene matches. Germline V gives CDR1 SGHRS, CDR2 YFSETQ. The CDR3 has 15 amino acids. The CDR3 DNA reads TGCGCCAGCAGCTTCCAGACAGGGGGGAACACTGAAGCTTTCTTT. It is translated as CASSFQTGGNTEAFF.

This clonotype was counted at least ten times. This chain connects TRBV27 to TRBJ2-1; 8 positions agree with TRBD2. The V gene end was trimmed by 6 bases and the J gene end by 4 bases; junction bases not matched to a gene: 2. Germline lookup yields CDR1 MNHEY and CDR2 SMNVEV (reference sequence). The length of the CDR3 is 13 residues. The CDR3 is CASRTSGYNEQFF. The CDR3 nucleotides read TGTGCCAGCAGAACTAGCGGTTACAATGAGCAGTTCTTC.

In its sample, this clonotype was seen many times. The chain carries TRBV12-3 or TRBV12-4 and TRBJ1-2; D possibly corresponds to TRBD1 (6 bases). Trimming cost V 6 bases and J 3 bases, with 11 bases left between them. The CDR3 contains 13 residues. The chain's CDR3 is CASRVQGDYGYTF. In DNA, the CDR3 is TGTGCCAGCAGGGTACAGGGAGACTATGGCTACACCTTC.

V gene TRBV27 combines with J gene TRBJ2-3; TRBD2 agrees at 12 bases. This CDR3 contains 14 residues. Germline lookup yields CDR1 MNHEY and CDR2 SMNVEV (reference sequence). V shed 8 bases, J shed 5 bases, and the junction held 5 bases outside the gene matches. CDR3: CASAGLAGIDTQYF. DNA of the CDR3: TGTGCCAGCGCCGGACTAGCGGGGATAGATACGCAGTATTTT.

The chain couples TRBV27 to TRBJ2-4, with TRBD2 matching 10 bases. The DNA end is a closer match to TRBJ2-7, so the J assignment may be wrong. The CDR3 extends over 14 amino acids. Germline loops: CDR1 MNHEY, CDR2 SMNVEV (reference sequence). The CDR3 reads CASSGTSATYEQYF. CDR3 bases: TGTGCCAGCAGCGGGACTAGCGCGACCTACGAGCAGTACTTC.

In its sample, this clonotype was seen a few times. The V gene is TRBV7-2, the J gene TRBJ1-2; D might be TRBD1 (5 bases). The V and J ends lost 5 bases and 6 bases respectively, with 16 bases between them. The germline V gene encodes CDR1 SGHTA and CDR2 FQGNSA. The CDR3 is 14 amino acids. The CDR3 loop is CASSPYPGWNGYTF. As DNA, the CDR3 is TGTGCCAGCAGCCCCTACCCAGGGTGGAATGGCTACACCTTC.